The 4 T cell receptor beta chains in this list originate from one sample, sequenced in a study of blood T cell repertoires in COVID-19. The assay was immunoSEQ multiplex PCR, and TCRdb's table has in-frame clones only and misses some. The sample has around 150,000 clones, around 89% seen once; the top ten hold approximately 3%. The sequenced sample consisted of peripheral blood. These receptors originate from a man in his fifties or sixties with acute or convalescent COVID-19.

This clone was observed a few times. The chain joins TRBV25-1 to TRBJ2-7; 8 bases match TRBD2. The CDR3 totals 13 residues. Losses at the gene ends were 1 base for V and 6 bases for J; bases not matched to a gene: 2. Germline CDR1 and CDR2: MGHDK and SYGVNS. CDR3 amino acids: CASSELAGLEQYF. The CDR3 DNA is TGTGCCAGCAGTGAATTAGCGGGGCTCGAGCAGTACTTC.

The CDR3 DNA reads TGTGCTAGTGGTTCCGGGACAGGGTACGAGCAGTACTTC. As protein: CASGSGTGYEQYF. This chain links TRBV12-5 with TRBJ2-7; 9 bases are shared with TRBD1. CDR3 length: 13 residues. Germline assignment: CDR1 LGHNT and CDR2 FRNRAP. The ends lost 4 bases at V and 4 bases at J; junction bases unmatched: 2.

CDR3 nucleotides: TGTGCCAGCAGCAAGCCGGGGGCGGGGGGCACTGAAGCTTTCTTT. Amino acid sequence: CASSKPGAGGTEAFF. This chain connects TRBV6-5 to TRBJ1-1; D perhaps matches TRBD1 (6 bases). V lost 6 bases to trimming and J lost 4 bases, with 18 bases between them. From germline, CDR1 is MNHEY and CDR2 SVGAGI. CDR3 length equals 15 residues.

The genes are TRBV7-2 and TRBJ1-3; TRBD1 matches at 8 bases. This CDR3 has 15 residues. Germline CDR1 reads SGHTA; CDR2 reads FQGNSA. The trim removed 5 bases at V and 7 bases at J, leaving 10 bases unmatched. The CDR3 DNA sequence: TGTGCCAGCAGCCTGGGACAGGTTCTCGGGAACACCATATATTTT. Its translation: CASSLGQVLGNTIYF.